This record concerns one T cell receptor beta chain sequence. The target antigen is unknown. The CDR3 consists of 15 residues. CDR1 and CDR2 from the germline V gene are SGHRS and YFSETQ. The junction had 9 bases not matched to a gene; V was cut back by 4 bases and J by 5 bases. The sample originates from a study of shared clonotypes between healthy human individuals. Study observations and caveats: Rarefaction exposed incomplete sorted-subset sequencing despite large depth. Larger richness was generally estimated for naive than memory subsets.

Measured with immunoSEQ multiplex PCR; TCRdb has only the in-frame clones, and not every one. The data contain some 1 million clones, roughly 80% of them seen just once; the ten biggest clones take up around 1.5%. The sample consisted of memory CD4+ T cells sorted from blood. Subset noted: CD45RA-negative fraction. The clonotype originates from a man younger than 35 in good health. The chain is built from TRBV5-1 and TRBJ2-1, with TRBD2 matching over 7 bases. CDR3 sequence: CASSLGRPSNNEQFF. The CDR3 DNA reads as TGCGCCAGCAGCCTCGGGAGGCCCTCGAACAATGAGCAGTTCTTC.